This TCR beta chain comes out of a study of blood T cell repertoires in COVID-19. Whole-study context: T cells, B-cell-depleted T cells, or PBMCs supplied cDNA or gDNA.

TCRdb's table, derived via immunoSEQ multiplex PCR, lists solely in-frame clones and lacks some. Of approximately 280,000 clones in the sample, roughly 85% were seen once. V lost 0 bases and J 2 bases, leaving 13 bases between the germline ends. Germline CDR1 and CDR2: LNHNV and YYDKDF (reference sequence). The length of the CDR3 is 17 residues. The chain is built from TRBV15 and TRBJ2-2, with D unresolved. The sample consisted of PBMCs or T cells enriched from blood (not recorded which). This TCR came from a woman in her 40s who had recovered from COVID-19. The CDR3 is CATSRDPGRENTGELFF. In nucleotides, the CDR3 is TGTGCCACCAGCAGAGATCCAGGCCGAGAAAACACCGGGGAGCTGTTTTTT.